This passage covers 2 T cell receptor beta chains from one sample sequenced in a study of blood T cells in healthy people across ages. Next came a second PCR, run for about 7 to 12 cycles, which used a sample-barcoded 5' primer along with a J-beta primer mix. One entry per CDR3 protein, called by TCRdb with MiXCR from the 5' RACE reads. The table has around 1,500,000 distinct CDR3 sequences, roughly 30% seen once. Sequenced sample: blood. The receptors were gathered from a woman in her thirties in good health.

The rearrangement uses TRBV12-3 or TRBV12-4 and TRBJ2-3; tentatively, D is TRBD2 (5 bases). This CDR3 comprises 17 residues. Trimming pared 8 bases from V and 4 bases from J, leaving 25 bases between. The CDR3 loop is CASGPLTRERIPDTQYF. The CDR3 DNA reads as TGTGCCAGCGGCCCTCTTACTAGGGAGAGGATTCCAGATACGCAGTATTTT.

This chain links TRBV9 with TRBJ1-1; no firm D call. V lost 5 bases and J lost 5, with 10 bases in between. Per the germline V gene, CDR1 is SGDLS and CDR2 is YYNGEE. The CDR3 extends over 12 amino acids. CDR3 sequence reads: CASRTPRTEAFF. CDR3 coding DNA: TGTGCCAGCAGGACACCCAGGACTGAAGCTTTCTTT.